This entry is about one T cell receptor beta chain. Antigen: not known. The sample is drawn from a study of T cell responses to AZD1222 COVID-19 vaccine. Study results and limitations: Spike-wide coverage was observed for vaccine-associated CD4 TCRs, with dominant responses at 160-218 and 743-854.

Measured with immunoSEQ multiplex PCR; TCRdb has only the in-frame clones, and not every one. The sample holds 150,000 or so clones, 70% to 90% seen once. This CDR3 is built from 14 residues. CDR1 is PRHDT, CDR2 FYEKMQ, per germline (reference sequence). V was shortened by 5 bases and J by 7 bases, with 17 bases between the two germline ends. The TCR was taken from an adult in good health. V and J are TRBV13 and TRBJ2-5; tentative D call: TRBD2 (5 bases). The input for sequencing was peripheral blood, taken on day 0 of AZD1222 vaccination. The CDR3 nucleotides are TGTGCCAGCAGCCCCGGACTGGGCCTCGGGACCCAGTACTTC. It yields the protein CASSPGLGLGTQYF.